The sequence of this T cell receptor beta chain was determined in a study of circulating tumor DNA in untreated peripheral T-cell lymphoma. Broader study findings: Baseline tissues yielded approximately 87% and baseline serum around 67% tumor-specific clonotype detection.

Trimming removed 3 bases from V and 1 base from J, with 8 bases in between. CDR3 length equals 14 residues. The germline V gene encodes CDR1 MGHDK and CDR2 SYGVNS. Before treatment, baseline tumor tissue was collected for sequencing. The assay was immunoSEQ multiplex PCR, and TCRdb's table has in-frame clones only and misses some. The sample has thousands of clones; approximately 70% are singletons. In its sample, this clone was seen a few times. What it binds is unknown. This chain links TRBV25-1 with TRBJ2-3, with D hard to call. Sequences were obtained from tumor tissue. The sequence was collected from a human donor with peripheral T-cell lymphoma. In DNA form, the CDR3 reads TGTGCCAGCAGTGATCGACCGGGCACAGATACGCAGTATTTT. Encoded protein: CASSDRPGTDTQYF.